This TCR beta chain comes out of a study of cytomegalovirus exposure and HLA in healthy donors. General observations from the study: According to a later analysis, most TCR beta chains associated with CMV appeared HLA-restricted. Later work found that TCR association rates differed between HLA loci; DRB1 had the most and HLA-C the fewest.

This clone was observed once. Its antigen is as yet unknown. This CDR3 spans 14 amino acids. V gave up 7 bases and J gave up 4 bases, with 14 bases separating them. CDR1 is MNHEY, CDR2 SMNVEV, per germline (reference sequence). Use of 60 Vbeta and 13 Jbeta primers characterized the PCR. Profiling relied on immunoSEQ multiplex PCR, and the TCRdb table lists in-frame clones only, not all of them. The data show some 150,000 clones, approximately 80% seen once. This receptor was obtained from a man in his late teens or twenties in good health and CMV-seropositive. The sample consisted of PBMCs. The rearrangement links TRBV27 to TRBJ2-1; D remains ambiguous. This CDR3 reads CASIATATYNEQFF. CDR3 bases: TGTGCCAGCATCGCTACGGCGACTTACAATGAGCAGTTCTTC.